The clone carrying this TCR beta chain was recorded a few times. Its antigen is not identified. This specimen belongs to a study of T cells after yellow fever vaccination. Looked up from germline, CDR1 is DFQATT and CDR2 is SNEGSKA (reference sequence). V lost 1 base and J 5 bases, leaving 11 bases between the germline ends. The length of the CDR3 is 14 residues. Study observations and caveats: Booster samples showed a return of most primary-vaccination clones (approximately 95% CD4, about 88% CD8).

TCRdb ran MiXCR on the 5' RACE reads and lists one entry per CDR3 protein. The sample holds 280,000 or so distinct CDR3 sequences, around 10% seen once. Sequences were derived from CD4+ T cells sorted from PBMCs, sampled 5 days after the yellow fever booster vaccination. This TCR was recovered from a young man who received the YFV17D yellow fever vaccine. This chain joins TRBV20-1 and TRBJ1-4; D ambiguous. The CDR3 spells CSARVGSPNEKLFF. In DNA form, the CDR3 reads TGCAGTGCTAGAGTGGGGTCGCCGAATGAAAAACTGTTTTTT.